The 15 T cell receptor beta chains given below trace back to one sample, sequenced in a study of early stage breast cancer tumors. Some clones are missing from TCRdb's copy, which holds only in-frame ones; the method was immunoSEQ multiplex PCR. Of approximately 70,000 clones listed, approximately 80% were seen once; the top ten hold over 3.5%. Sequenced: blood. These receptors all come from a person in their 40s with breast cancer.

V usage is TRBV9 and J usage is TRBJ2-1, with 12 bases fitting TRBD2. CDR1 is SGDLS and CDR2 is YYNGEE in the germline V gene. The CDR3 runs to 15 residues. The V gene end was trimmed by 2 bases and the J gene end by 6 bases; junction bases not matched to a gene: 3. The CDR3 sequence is CASSVGTSGLNEQFF. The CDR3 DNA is TGTGCCAGCAGCGTTGGGACTAGCGGGCTCAATGAGCAGTTCTTC.

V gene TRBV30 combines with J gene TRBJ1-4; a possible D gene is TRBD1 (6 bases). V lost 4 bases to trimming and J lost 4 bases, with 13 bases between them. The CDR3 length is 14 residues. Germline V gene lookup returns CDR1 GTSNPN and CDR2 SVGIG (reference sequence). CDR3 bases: TGTGCCTGGACTTTACAGGGTTTTAATGAAAAACTGTTTTTT. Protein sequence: CAWTLQGFNEKLFF. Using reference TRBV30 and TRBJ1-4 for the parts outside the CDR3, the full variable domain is SQTIHQWPATLVQPVGSPLSLECTVEGTSNPNLYWYRQAAGRGLQLLFYSVGIGQISSEVPQNLSASRPQDRQFILSSKKLLLSDSGFYLCAWTLQGFNEKLFFGSGTQLSVL.

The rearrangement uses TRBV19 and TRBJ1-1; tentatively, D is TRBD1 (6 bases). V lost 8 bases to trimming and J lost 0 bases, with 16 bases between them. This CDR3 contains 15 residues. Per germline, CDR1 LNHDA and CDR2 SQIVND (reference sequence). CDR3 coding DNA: TGTGCCAGTTTACCCGGGGAGGGGGTGAACACTGAAGCTTTCTTT. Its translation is CASLPGEGVNTEAFF.

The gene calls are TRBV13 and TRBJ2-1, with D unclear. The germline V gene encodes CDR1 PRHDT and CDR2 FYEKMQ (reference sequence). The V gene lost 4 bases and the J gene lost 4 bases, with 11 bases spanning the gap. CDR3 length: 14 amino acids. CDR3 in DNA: TGTGCCAGCAGCTCCGAGGACGGATACAATGAGCAGTTCTTC. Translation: CASSSEDGYNEQFF.

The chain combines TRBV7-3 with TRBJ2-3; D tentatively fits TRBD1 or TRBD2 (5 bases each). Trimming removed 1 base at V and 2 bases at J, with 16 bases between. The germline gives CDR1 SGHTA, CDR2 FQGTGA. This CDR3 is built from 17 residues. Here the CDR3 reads CASSLRWDGSSTDTQYF. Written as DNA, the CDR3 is TGTGCCAGCAGCTTAAGGTGGGACGGATCATCCACAGATACGCAGTATTTT.

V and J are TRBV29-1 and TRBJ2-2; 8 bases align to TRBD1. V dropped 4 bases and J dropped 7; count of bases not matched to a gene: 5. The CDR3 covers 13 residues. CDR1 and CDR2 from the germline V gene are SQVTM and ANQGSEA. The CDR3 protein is CSVGQGASGELFF. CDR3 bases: TGCAGCGTTGGTCAGGGGGCGAGCGGGGAGCTGTTTTTT.

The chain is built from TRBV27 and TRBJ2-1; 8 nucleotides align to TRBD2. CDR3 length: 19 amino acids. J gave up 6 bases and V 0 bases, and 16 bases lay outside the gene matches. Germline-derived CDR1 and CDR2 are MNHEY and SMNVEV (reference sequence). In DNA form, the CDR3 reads TGTGCCAGCAGTTTATCGGGCGTCCCGTTAAGCGGGAGTGGCAATGAGCAGTTCTTC. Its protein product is CASSLSGVPLSGSGNEQFF.

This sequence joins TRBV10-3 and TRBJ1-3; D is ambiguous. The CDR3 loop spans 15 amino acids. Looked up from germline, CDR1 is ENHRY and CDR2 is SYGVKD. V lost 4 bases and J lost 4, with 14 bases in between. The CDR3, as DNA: TGTGCCATCAGTGGTTGGGGTACGGGAGGAAACACCATATATTTT. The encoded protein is CAISGWGTGGNTIYF.

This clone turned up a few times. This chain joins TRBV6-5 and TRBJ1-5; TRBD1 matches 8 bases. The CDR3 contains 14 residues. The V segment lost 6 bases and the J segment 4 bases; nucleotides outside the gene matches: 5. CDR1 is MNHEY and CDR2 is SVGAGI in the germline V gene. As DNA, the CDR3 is TGTGCCAGCAGGCCGGGGGACAGGAATCAGCCCCAGCATTTT. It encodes CASRPGDRNQPQHF.

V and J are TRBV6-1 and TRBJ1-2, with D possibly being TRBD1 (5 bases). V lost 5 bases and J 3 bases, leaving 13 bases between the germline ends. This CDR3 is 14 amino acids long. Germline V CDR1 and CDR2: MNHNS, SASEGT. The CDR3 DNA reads TGTGCCAGCAGTAAACAGGACGAGGACTATGGCTACACCTTC. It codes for CASSKQDEDYGYTF.

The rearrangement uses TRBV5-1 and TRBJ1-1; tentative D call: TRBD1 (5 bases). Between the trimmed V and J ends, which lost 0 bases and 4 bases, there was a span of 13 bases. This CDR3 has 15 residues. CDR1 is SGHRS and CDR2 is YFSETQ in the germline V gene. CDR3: CASSLVALGTTEAFF. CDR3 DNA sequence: TGCGCCAGCAGCTTGGTAGCCCTTGGGACCACTGAAGCTTTCTTT.

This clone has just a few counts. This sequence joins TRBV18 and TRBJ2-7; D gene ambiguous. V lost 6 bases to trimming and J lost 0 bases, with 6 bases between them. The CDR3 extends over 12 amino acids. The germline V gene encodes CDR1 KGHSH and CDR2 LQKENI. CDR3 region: CASSLDSYEQYF. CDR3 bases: TGTGCCAGCTCCCTAGACTCCTACGAGCAGTACTTC. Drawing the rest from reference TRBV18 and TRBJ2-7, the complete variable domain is NAGVMQNPRHLVRRRGQEARLRCSPMKGHSHVYWYRQLPEEGLKFMVYLQKENIIDESGMPKERFSAEFPKEGPSILRIQQVVRGDSAAYFCASSLDSYEQYFGPGTRLTVT.

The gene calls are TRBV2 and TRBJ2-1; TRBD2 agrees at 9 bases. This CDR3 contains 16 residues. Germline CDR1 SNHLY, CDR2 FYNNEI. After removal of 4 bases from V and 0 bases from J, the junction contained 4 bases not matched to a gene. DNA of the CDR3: TGTGCCAGCAGTGCGGCGGGAGGGAGCTCCTACAATGAGCAGTTCTTC. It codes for CASSAAGGSSYNEQFF.

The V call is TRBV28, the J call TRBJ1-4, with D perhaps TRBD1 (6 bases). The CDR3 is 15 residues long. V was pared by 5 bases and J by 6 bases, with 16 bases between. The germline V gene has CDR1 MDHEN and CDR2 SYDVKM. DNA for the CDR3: TGTGCCAGCAGTCGCCCTCAGGGGCGAGATGAAAAACTGTTTTTT. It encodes CASSRPQGRDEKLFF. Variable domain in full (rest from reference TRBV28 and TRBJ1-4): DVKVTQSSRYLVKRTGEKVFLECVQDMDHENMFWYRQDPGLGLRLIYFSYDVKMKEKGDIPEGYSVSREKKERFSLILESASTNQTSMYLCASSRPQGRDEKLFFGSGTQLSVL.

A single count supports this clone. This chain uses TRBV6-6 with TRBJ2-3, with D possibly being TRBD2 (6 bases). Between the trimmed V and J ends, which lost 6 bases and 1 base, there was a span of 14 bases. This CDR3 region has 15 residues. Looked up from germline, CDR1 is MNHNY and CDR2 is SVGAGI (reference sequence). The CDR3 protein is CASSVGGQGTDTQYF. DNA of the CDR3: TGTGCCAGCAGCGTCGGAGGGCAGGGCACAGATACGCAGTATTTT.